This T cell receptor (beta chain) was retrieved from a study of OX40 agonist ivuxolimab in advanced cancers. Study summary: A history of anti-PD-1, anti-PD-L1 or anti-CTLA-4 therapy was acceptable, and 40% had some. Study-wide points: Partial responders at 0.1-3.0 mg/kg had among the lowest clonal expansion. Not determined was the antigen specificity of the expanded peripheral T cells.

On this clone: Its antigen is as yet unknown.

The germline CDR1 and CDR2 sequences are SGHRS and YFSETQ. The trim removed 5 bases at V and 3 bases at J, leaving 8 bases unmatched. The CDR3 spans 14 residues. TCRdb keeps only in-frame clones here, not all; method: immunoSEQ multiplex PCR. The table lists about 61,000 clones, less than 90% of them singletons. The sample in question was CD4+ or CD8+ T cells sorted from blood, obtained in a trial of the OX40 agonist ivuxolimab. The source of this sequence is an adult with an advanced solid tumor such as melanoma, head and neck, liver or kidney cancer. The genes are TRBV5-1 and TRBJ2-7; 7 bases map to TRBD1. The DNA of the CDR3 is TGCGCCAGCAGTTTGACCGGACAGGACTACGAGCAGTACTTC. It is translated as CASSLTGQDYEQYF.